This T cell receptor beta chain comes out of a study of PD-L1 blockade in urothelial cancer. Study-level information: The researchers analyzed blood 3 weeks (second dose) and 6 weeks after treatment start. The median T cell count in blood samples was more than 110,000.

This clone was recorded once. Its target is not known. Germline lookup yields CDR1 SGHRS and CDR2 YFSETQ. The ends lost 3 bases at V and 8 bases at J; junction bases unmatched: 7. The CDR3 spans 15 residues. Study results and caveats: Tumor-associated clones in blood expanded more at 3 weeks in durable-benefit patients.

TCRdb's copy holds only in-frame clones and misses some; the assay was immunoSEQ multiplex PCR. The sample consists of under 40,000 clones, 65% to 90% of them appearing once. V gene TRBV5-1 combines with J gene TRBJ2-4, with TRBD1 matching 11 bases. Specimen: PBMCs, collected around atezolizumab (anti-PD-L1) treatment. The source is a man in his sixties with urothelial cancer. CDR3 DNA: TGCGCCAGCAGCTCCAGGACAGGGGGCGCGGACATTCAGTACTTC. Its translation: CASSSRTGGADIQYF.